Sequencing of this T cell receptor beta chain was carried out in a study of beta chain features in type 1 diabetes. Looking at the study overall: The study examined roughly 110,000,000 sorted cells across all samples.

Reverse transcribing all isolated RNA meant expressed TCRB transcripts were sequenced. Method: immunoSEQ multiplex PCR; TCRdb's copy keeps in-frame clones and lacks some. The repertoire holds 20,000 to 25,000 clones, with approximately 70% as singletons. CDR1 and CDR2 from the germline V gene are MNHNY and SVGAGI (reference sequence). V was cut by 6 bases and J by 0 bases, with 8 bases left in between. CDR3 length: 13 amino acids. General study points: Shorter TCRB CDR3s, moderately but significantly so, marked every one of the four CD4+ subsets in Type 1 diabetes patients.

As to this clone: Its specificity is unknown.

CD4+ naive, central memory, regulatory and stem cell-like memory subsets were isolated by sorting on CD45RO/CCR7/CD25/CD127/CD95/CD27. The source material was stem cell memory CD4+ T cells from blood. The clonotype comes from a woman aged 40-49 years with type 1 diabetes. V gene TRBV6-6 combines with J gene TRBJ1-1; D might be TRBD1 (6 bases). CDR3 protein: CASRDSLNTEAFF. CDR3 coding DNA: TGTGCCAGCAGGGACAGCTTGAACACTGAAGCTTTCTTT.